This is a list of T cell receptor beta chains from one sample in a study of shared clonotypes between healthy human individuals. The protocol was immunoSEQ multiplex PCR, while the TCRdb copy is restricted to in-frame clones and leaves out a portion. The sample contains under 600,000 clones, about three quarters of which appear only once. Material for sequencing was PBMCs. The receptors here all came from a woman in her 40s in good health. Some clones in this sample may be carry-over from other donors' samples. The CDR3 runs from the conserved cysteine through the conserved F or W.

>TRBV20-1|TRBJ2-7
CSAAWVEEQYF
>TRBV28|TRBJ1-5
CASSAERSNQPQHF
>TRBV5-1|TRBJ2-1
CASSRLDPAYNEQFF
>TRBV19|TRBJ2-5
CASSRGLAGPQETQYF
>TRBV29-1|TRBJ1-2
CSVVGGDILNYGYTF
>TRBV19|TRBJ1-4
CASRSGGGNEKLFF
>TRBV18|TRBJ1-2
CASSPQQIGQANYGYTF
>TRBV7-9|TRBJ1-1
CASSLAAGVYTEAFF
>TRBV28|TRBJ2-7
CASSTPTGSYF
>TRBV4-3|TRBJ1-2
CASSQERGRDVGYTF
>TRBV11-3|TRBJ2-3
CASSQGPSGRGAQYF
>TRBV19|TRBJ2-5
CASSKTGIQETQYF
>TRBV28|TRBJ1-5
CASSLMTARLGGNQPQHF
>TRBV7-3|TRBJ2-1
CASSLTSADYNEQFF
>TRBV28|TRBJ2-1
CASSQLGGAHNEQFF
>TRBV18|TRBJ1-6
CASSTTGTGNSPLHF
>TRBV15|TRBJ2-1
CATSSGFREQFF
>TRBV5-4|TRBJ1-1
CASSFDRGNTEAFF
>TRBV6-4|TRBJ2-1
CASSGDAHGNEQFF
>TRBV19|TRBJ1-2
CASSISGANYGYTF
>TRBV27|TRBJ1-5
CASSLFRESNQPQHF
>TRBV9|TRBJ2-7
CASRSTKDKTKQYF
>TRBV7-9|TRBJ2-5
CASSTGGPGTQYF
>TRBV7-2|TRBJ2-2
CASSPLRRLTWELFF
>TRBV28|TRBJ1-1
CASLGQGPPRTEAFF
>TRBV27|TRBJ1-1
CASRRQGITEAFF
>TRBV6-4|TRBJ2-1
CASSRTSGDYNEQFF
>TRBV29-1|TRBJ2-1
CSLSKGLAGGFAADEQFF
>TRBV27|TRBJ2-1
CASRTSGGNNEQFF
>TRBV6-5|TRBJ2-4
CASNRDRGPGNIQYF
>TRBV4-3|TRBJ2-1
CASSQEFTFRSYNEQFF
>TRBV2|TRBJ1-1
CARMGQGVATGTEAFF
>TRBV2|TRBJ2-1
CASSEDRSSYNEQFF
>TRBV6-5|TRBJ2-1
CASSYGLGQGYNEQFF
>TRBV5-4|TRBJ2-3
CASSGVLRDTDTQYF
>TRBV7-2|TRBJ2-3
CASSLLVGTENTDTQYF
>TRBV14|TRBJ1-2
CASSQEVSGGYTF
>TRBV6-1|TRBJ1-3
CASRTETSGNTIYF
>TRBV5-4|TRBJ2-5
CASSLGAAGGEYQETQYF
>TRBV28|TRBJ2-2
CASSPLGLAEGGGELFF
>TRBV7-2|TRBJ2-2
CASSGPNTGELFF
>TRBV7-2|TRBJ2-5
CASSLGLAEETQYF
>TRBV5-6|TRBJ2-7
CASSLVGGPTYEQYF
>TRBV21-1|TRBJ2-1
CASSKDETGNNEQFF
>TRBV10-1|TRBJ2-1
CASSEGLAGGYEQFF
>TRBV28|TRBJ1-3
CASSLAIASGNTIYF
>TRBV15|TRBJ1-5
CATSKQGSNQPQHF
>TRBV5-6|TRBJ2-2
CASSLGAGLAGVTGELFF
>TRBV19|TRBJ2-3
CASSGLAVDTDTQYF
>TRBV5-1|TRBJ1-1
CASSLMPSSGVAMNTEAFF
>TRBV7-8|TRBJ2-7
CASSPESYEQYF